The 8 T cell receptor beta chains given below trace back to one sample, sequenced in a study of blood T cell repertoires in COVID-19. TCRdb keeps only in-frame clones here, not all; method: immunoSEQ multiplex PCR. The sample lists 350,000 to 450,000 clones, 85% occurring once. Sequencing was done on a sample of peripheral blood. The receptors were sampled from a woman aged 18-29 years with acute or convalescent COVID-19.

This chain's CDR3 is CASRLAGASYNEQFF. Here the CDR3 DNA reads TGTGCCAGCAGATTGGCAGGGGCGTCCTACAATGAGCAGTTCTTC. The V and J genes are TRBV6-5 and TRBJ2-1, with D perhaps matching TRBD1 (6 bases). CDR3 length: 15 residues. Germline V lookup: CDR1 MNHEY, CDR2 SVGAGI. Trimming pared 6 bases from V and 1 base from J, leaving 13 bases between.

The CDR3 DNA sequence: TGTGCCAGCAGTGACGGGGGGACTCCCCACAATGAGCAGTTCTTC. This codes for CASSDGGTPHNEQFF. The chain is built from TRBV6-1 and TRBJ2-1, with 7 bases lining up with TRBD2. This CDR3 is built from 15 residues. CDR1 MNHNS and CDR2 SASEGT come from the germline V gene. Unmatched junction bases numbered 7, after V lost 3 bases and J lost 5 bases.

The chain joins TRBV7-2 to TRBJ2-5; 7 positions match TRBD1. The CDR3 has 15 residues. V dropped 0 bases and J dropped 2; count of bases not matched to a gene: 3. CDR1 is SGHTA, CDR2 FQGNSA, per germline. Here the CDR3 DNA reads TGTGCCAGCAGCTTAGCCGACAGGGAACAAGAGACCCAGTACTTC. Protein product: CASSLADREQETQYF.

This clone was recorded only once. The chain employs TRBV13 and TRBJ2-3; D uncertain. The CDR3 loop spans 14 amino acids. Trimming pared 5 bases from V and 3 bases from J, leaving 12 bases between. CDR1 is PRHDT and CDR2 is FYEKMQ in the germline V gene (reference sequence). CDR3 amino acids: CASSPEAVTDTQYF. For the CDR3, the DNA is TGTGCCAGCAGCCCCGAAGCCGTGACAGATACGCAGTATTTT.

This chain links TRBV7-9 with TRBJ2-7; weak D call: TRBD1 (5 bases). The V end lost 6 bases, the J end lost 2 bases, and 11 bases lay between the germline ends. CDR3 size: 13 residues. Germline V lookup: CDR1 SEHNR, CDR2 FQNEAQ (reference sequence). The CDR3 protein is CASSQQGTYEQYF. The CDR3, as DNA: TGTGCCAGCAGTCAGCAGGGAACCTACGAGCAGTACTTC.

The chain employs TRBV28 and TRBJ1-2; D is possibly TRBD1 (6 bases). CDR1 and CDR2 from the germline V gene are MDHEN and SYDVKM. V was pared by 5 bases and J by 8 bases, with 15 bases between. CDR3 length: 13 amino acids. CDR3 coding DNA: TGTGCCAGCAGTATTCGGGGGGCGTTGGGCTACACCTTC. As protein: CASSIRGALGYTF.

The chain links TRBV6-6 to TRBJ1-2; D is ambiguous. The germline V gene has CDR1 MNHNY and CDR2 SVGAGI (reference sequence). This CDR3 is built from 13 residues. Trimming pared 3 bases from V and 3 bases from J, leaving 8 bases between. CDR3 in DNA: TGTGCCAGCAGTTATAGGCAGGACTATGGCTACACCTTC. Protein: CASSYRQDYGYTF.

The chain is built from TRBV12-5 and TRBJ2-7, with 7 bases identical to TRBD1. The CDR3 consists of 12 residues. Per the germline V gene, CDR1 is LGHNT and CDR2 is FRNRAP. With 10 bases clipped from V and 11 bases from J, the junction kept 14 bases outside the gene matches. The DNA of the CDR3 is TGTGCTAAGCTTCCGGGACAGTCCCTGGAGTACTTC. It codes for CAKLPGQSLEYF.